The 5 T cell receptor beta chains below were found in one sample sequenced in a study of radiotherapy plus CTLA-4 blockade in lung cancer. TCRdb's table, derived via immunoSEQ multiplex PCR, lists solely in-frame clones and lacks some. The sample has about 60,000 clones; approximately 80% are singletons. This material consisted of peripheral blood, taken from a patient treated with radiotherapy plus ipilimumab. The receptors were sampled from a human donor with non-small cell lung cancer who had a partial response to radiotherapy plus ipilimumab.

The chain couples TRBV27 to TRBJ2-7; 11 positions agree with TRBD2. With 5 bases clipped from V and 4 bases from J, the junction kept 7 bases outside the gene matches. There are 15 residues in the CDR3. Germline-derived CDR1 and CDR2 are MNHEY and SMNVEV (reference sequence). CDR3 DNA: TGTGCCAGCAGTCGACCGGGACTAGCGGCATACGAGCAGTACTTC. This sequence encodes CASSRPGLAAYEQYF.

As concerns this clone: The same CDR3 also results from other DNA sequences found in this sample. The chain employs TRBV30 and TRBJ1-1; weak D call: TRBD1 (5 bases). The V gene's germline CDR1 is GTSNPN and CDR2 SVGIG (reference sequence). The CDR3 is 15 residues long. The V end was cut by 5 bases, the J end by 0 bases, with 16 bases between. The CDR3 bases are TGTGCCTGGGGATCAGGGCAGGCCTTGAACACTGAAGCTTTCTTT. It is translated as CAWGSGQALNTEAFF.

The gene calls are TRBV5-1 and TRBJ2-7; 7 bases line up with TRBD2. This CDR3 has 15 residues. CDR1 is SGHRS, CDR2 YFSETQ, per germline. Trimming cost V 3 bases and J 6 bases; bases outside gene matches: 12. The CDR3 is CASSSLGGEGLEQYF. Written as DNA, the CDR3 is TGCGCCAGCAGCTCCCTTGGGGGGGAGGGGCTCGAGCAGTACTTC.

V usage is TRBV19 and J usage is TRBJ2-1; D ambiguous. The CDR3 has 13 residues. Germline CDR1 LNHDA, CDR2 SQIVND (reference sequence). Trimming shortened V by 1 base and J by 7 bases, and 8 bases separated the two germline ends. The CDR3 reads CASSIGAWNEQFF. In DNA, the CDR3 is TGTGCCAGTAGTATAGGGGCCTGGAATGAGCAGTTCTTC.

V gene TRBV11-2 combines with J gene TRBJ2-1; TRBD2 agrees at 7 bases. V shed 7 bases, J shed 8 bases, and the junction held 11 bases outside the gene matches. CDR1 SGHAT and CDR2 FQNNGV come from the germline V gene. CDR3 length: 14 amino acids. The CDR3 protein is CASIGKGAGDEQFF. The CDR3 DNA follows: TGTGCCAGCATCGGCAAAGGGGCGGGGGATGAGCAGTTCTTC.